This T cell receptor (beta chain) comes out of a study of blood T cell repertoires in COVID-19. Study-wide background: Researchers got acute and convalescent COVID-19 samples from the United States, Italy and Spain.

Original data processing: Amplification from reference gene primers served as the basis for estimated nucleated cell counts. Assay: immunoSEQ multiplex PCR; the TCRdb copy retains only in-frame clones and omits some. D and trimming were read from the DNA, whereas the V and J calls and clone size are those reported in that table. This table holds 95,000 to 110,000 clones, around 88% found once. This CDR3 spans 12 amino acids. V lost 0 bases to trimming and J lost 3 bases, with 3 bases between them. Germline CDR1 is SGHTA and CDR2 is FQGNSA. This sequence joins TRBV7-2 and TRBJ2-7; no clear D. Sequences were obtained from peripheral blood. This receptor was taken from a man aged 50-59 years with active or convalescent COVID-19. The CDR3: CASSLAYYEQYF. CDR3 nucleotides: TGTGCCAGCAGCTTAGCGTACTACGAGCAGTACTTC.